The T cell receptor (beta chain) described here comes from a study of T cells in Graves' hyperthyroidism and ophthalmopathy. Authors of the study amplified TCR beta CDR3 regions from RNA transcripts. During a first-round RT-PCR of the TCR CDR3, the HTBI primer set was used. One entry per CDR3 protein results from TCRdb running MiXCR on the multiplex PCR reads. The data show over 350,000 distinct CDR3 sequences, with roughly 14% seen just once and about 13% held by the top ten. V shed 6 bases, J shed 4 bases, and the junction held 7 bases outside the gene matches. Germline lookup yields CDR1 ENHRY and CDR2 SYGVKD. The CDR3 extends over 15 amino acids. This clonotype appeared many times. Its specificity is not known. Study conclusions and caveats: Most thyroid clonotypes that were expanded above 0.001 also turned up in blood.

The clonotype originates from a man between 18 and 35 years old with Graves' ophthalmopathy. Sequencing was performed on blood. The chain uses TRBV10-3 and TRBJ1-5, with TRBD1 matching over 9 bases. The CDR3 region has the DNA TGTGCCATCAGCCAGGACAGGGGAAGTAATCAGCCCCAGCATTTT. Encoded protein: CAISQDRGSNQPQHF.